A selection of T cell receptor beta chains follows, all from one sample in a study of blood T cell repertoires in COVID-19. TCRdb keeps only in-frame clones here, not all; method: immunoSEQ multiplex PCR. The sample contains fewer than 250,000 clones, about 83% of which appear only once. Source material: peripheral blood. Source of these receptors: a man aged 50 to 59 with active or convalescent COVID-19. CDR3s include the opening cysteine and the closing phenylalanine or tryptophan. D genes are given only for firm matches. Expanded clones get a size class; other rows say once, few or many, or leave the size out.

j_call d_call v_call clone_size cdr3_nt cdr3_aa
TRBJ1-2 NA TRBV29-1 NA TGCAGCGTTGAAGATCTCTCCCGAGACAGCCTCTATGGCTACACCTTC CSVEDLSRDSLYGYTF
TRBJ2-2 NA TRBV10-3 NA TGTGCCATCAGTGAAGGCGGGGGCCCAAGGACCGGGGAGCTGTTTTTT CAISEGGGPRTGELFF
TRBJ2-1 TRBD2 TRBV11-2 NA TGTGCCAGCAGCTCCCTAGCGGGAGGGGTAGGAGAGCAGTTCTTC CASSSLAGGVGEQFF
TRBJ1-2 TRBD1 TRBV18 NA TGTGCCAGCTCACCGGGACAGGGGTCGTACTATGGCTACACCTTC CASSPGQGSYYGYTF
TRBJ1-5 TRBD1 TRBV2 NA TGTGCCAGCAGTGAAGCGACAGGGGTGGATCAGCCCCAGCATTTT CASSEATGVDQPQHF
TRBJ1-1 NA TRBV19 NA TGTGCCAGTAGTAGCCCAGGGCCCACTGAAGCTTTCTTT CASSSPGPTEAFF
TRBJ2-1 NA TRBV7-6 NA TGTGCCAGCAGCCGAGTGGCTGGATTCGGGGTAGAGCAGTTCTTC CASSRVAGFGVEQFF
TRBJ1-1 NA TRBV19 once TGTGCCAGTAGTGCTCGACAGCAGTCGAGCACTGAAGCTTTCTTT CASSARQQSSTEAFF
TRBJ1-5 TRBD1 TRBV19 NA TGTGCCAGTACAGGGACAGGGGTTAGCAATCAGCCCCAGCATTTT CASTGTGVSNQPQHF
TRBJ2-7 TRBD1 TRBV5-1 NA TGCGCCAGCAGCCCGACTGGGACAGACTACGAGCAGTACTTC CASSPTGTDYEQYF
TRBJ1-5 NA TRBV7-9 once TGTGCCAGCACCGATTTACAGGGCTATCAGCCCCAGCATTTT CASTDLQGYQPQHF
TRBJ2-1 TRBD1 TRBV6-4 NA TGTGCCAGCAGCGGAAGCCCGACAGGGGGCACCAACAATGAGCAGTTCTTC CASSGSPTGGTNNEQFF
TRBJ2-7 TRBD1 TRBV28 NA TGTGCCAGCAGTTACGACAGGGGCGAGCAGTACTTC CASSYDRGEQYF
TRBJ2-7 TRBD1 TRBV7-9 NA TGTGCCAGCAGCTTAGTCCGGCAGGGGGCCGGTCTGGACGAGCAGTACTTC CASSLVRQGAGLDEQYF
TRBJ1-2 NA TRBV7-9 NA TGTGCCAGCAGCCCGGGACTTCGGGGCTACACCTTC CASSPGLRGYTF
TRBJ2-1 NA TRBV7-6 NA TGTGCCAGCAGCTTAGCCCCGGACGGGAATTCCTACAATGAGCAGTTCTTC CASSLAPDGNSYNEQFF
TRBJ2-2 TRBD2 TRBV6-5 few TGTGCCAGCAGTCCCGGGGGGGCGTCCACCGGGGAGCTGTTTTTT CASSPGGASTGELFF
TRBJ1-2 NA TRBV6-6 NA TGTGCCAGCAGTTTCAATGGCTACACCTTC CASSFNGYTF
TRBJ2-3 TRBD2 TRBV27 once TGTGCCAGCAGTTCCTTAGCGGGGGGGCCAGGGACAGATACGCAGTATTTT CASSSLAGGPGTDTQYF
TRBJ2-7 TRBD1 TRBV27 NA TGTGCCAGCAGTCTGCGGACAGGCTCCTACGAGCAGTACTTC CASSLRTGSYEQYF
TRBJ1-1 TRBD1 TRBV29-1 NA TGCAGCGCTACATCAGGGGGGTCAGCTTTCTTT CSATSGGSAFF
TRBJ1-1 NA TRBV12-3/TRBV12-4 NA TGTGCCACAGTATCAGGGATCGAAGCTTTCTTT CATVSGIEAFF
TRBJ2-1 NA TRBV5-1 NA TGCGCCAGCAGCTTGGTCGAGTATCATGAGCAGTTCTTC CASSLVEYHEQFF
TRBJ2-5 TRBD2 TRBV5-1 NA TGCGCCAGCAGCTCCGTGACTAGCGGGAGATCGATGGAGACCCAGTACTTC CASSSVTSGRSMETQYF
TRBJ2-5 NA TRBV28 NA TGTGCCAGCAGAGAGGGTTTTCAAGAGACCCAGTACTTC CASREGFQETQYF
TRBJ1-1 TRBD1 TRBV25-1 NA TGTGCCAGCAGTGAAGTAGGCAGGGGGATGAACACTGAAGCTTTCTTT CASSEVGRGMNTEAFF
TRBJ2-1 NA TRBV7-9 NA TGTGCCAGCAGCCCGCGGACAGCAGTAAGCTCCTACAATGAGCAGTTCTTC CASSPRTAVSSYNEQFF
TRBJ1-1 NA TRBV9 NA TGTGCCAGCAGCGGTCTAGGGAACACTGAAGCTTTCTTT CASSGLGNTEAFF
TRBJ1-1 NA TRBV5-6 NA TGTGCCAGCACCTGGGGCGGGGAGGACTTGAACACTGAAGCTTTCTTT CASTWGGEDLNTEAFF
TRBJ1-5 NA TRBV7-9 NA TGTGCCAGCAGCTTAATTGGACAGATGGAACAGCCCCAGCATTTT CASSLIGQMEQPQHF
TRBJ2-4 NA TRBV7-9 few TGTGCCAGCAGCTTAGCGCTAGGCCTGACAGCCAAAAACATTCAGTACTTC CASSLALGLTAKNIQYF
TRBJ2-7 TRBD2 TRBV5-4 NA TGTGCCAGCAGCTTGGAAGCGGGAGGGTTCTCCTACGAGCAGTACTTC CASSLEAGGFSYEQYF
TRBJ2-1 NA TRBV7-8 NA TGTGCCAGCAGCTTAGCGCGTTTTCGGAATGAGCAGTTCTTC CASSLARFRNEQFF
TRBJ1-6 TRBD1 TRBV30 NA TGTGCCTGCCAGGGGGCCTATAATTCACCCCTCCACTTT CACQGAYNSPLHF
TRBJ2-6 NA TRBV14 NA TGTGCCAGCAGCCGGGCCAGCTCTGGGGCCAACGTCCTGACTTTC CASSRASSGANVLTF
TRBJ2-7 NA TRBV5-1 NA TGCGCCAGCAGCTTGGAGGGACACCCAGTCTACGAGCAGTACTTC CASSLEGHPVYEQYF
TRBJ2-6 NA TRBV9 NA TGTGCCAGCAGCGTAGCTCCAGGGTCTGGGGCCAACGTCCTGACTTTC CASSVAPGSGANVLTF
TRBJ2-1 NA TRBV15 NA TGTGCCACCAGCAATGGGGGGTCGCCGTACAATGAGCAGTTCTTC CATSNGGSPYNEQFF
TRBJ2-5 NA TRBV7-8 NA TGTGCCAGCAGCTTAAAAGCGAGTGTCCGGACCCAGTACTTC CASSLKASVRTQYF
TRBJ1-1 NA TRBV5-8 NA TGTGCCAGCAGCTTGCAGTCAGCTTTCTTT CASSLQSAFF
TRBJ1-5 TRBD1 TRBV15 NA TGTGCCACCAGCACGGACAGGTCAAAGAATCAGCCCCAGCATTTT CATSTDRSKNQPQHF
TRBJ1-2 TRBD1 TRBV7-2 NA TGTGCCAGCAGCAGACAGGGGTCTGCCTATGGCTACACCTTC CASSRQGSAYGYTF